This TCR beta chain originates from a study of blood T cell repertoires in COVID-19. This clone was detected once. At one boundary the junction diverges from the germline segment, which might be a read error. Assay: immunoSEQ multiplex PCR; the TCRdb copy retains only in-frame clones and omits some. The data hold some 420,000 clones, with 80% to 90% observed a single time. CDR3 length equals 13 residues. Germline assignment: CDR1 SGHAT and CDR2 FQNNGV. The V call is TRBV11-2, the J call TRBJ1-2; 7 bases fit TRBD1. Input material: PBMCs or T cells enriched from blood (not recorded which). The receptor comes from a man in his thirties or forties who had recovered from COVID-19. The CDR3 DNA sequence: TGTGCCAGCAGCCTTAGTGCCCCCGGGCAGGGGGAATTC. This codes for CASSLSAPGQGEF.